The rows below give T cell receptor beta chains drawn from one sample of a study of T cell clonotyping in hematopoietic cell transplantation. Profiling relied on immunoSEQ multiplex PCR, and the TCRdb table lists in-frame clones only, not all of them. Counted here are about 45,000 clones, about four fifths occurring once; the ten biggest clones make up roughly 5.7%. This specimen was peripheral blood mononuclear cells, taken before stem cell transplant. The receptors come from a man aged 60 to 69 with myelodysplastic syndrome. Some clones in this sample may be carry-over from other donors' samples. CDR3s include the opening cysteine and the closing phenylalanine or tryptophan. The D gene is left open where the match is weak. Size values are once, few and many counts, or a class for expanded clones, and some rows have none.

clone_size,j_call,v_call,d_call,cdr3_aa,cdr3_nt
once,TRBJ1-5,TRBV2,NA,CASNGRFNQPQHF,TGTGCCAGCAACGGACGGTTCAATCAGCCCCAGCATTTT
NA,TRBJ1-2,TRBV6-5,TRBD1,CASSYSPGQSSGGYTF,TGTGCCAGCAGTTACTCCCCGGGACAGAGTTCAGGTGGCTACACCTTC
NA,TRBJ2-1,TRBV5-8,NA,CASSAIGGYLYNEQFF,TGTGCCAGCAGCGCCATTGGGGGATACCTCTACAATGAGCAGTTCTTC
NA,TRBJ1-5,TRBV4-2,NA,CASSFSGGNQPQHF,TGTGCCAGCAGCTTCTCCGGGGGTAATCAGCCCCAGCATTTT
NA,TRBJ1-4,TRBV6-5,NA,CASSYRGGNEKLFF,TGTGCCAGCAGTTATCGGGGTGGGAATGAAAAACTGTTTTTT
NA,TRBJ1-4,TRBV29-1,NA,CSVGGEKLFF,TGCAGCGTTGGTGGTGAAAAACTGTTTTTT
NA,TRBJ2-7,TRBV13,TRBD1,CASSLSRQDRLTQYF,TGTGCCAGCAGCCTCTCCCGACAGGACAGGTTAACCCAGTACTTC
NA,TRBJ2-1,TRBV9,TRBD2,CASSVDRLAGGIYNEQFF,TGTGCCAGCAGCGTAGATCGACTAGCGGGGGGTATTTACAATGAGCAGTTCTTC
NA,TRBJ1-3,TRBV15,NA,CATSRQGSGNTIYF,TGTGCCACCAGCAGACAGGGATCTGGAAACACCATATATTTT
NA,TRBJ2-2,TRBV27,NA,CASSLRSVESGELFF,TGTGCCAGCAGTCTAAGATCCGTGGAGAGCGGGGAGCTGTTTTTT
NA,TRBJ2-1,TRBV9,TRBD1,CASSVAAGGDRYNEQFF,TGTGCCAGCAGCGTAGCCGCCGGCGGGGACAGGTACAATGAGCAGTTCTTC
NA,TRBJ1-1,TRBV28,TRBD1,CATVSRDRGVTEAFF,TGTGCCACCGTATCCCGGGACAGGGGGGTCACTGAAGCTTTCTTT
NA,TRBJ1-6,TRBV5-1,NA,CASSQNGGAVNSPLHF,TGCGCCAGCAGTCAAAACGGAGGAGCCGTTAATTCACCCCTCCACTTT
NA,TRBJ2-3,TRBV11-2,TRBD1,CASSFRGMETDTQYF,TGTGCCAGCAGCTTCAGGGGGATGGAAACAGATACGCAGTATTTT
once,TRBJ2-1,TRBV9,TRBD1,CASTKDRANHNEQFF,TGTGCCAGCACCAAAGACAGGGCAAACCACAATGAGCAGTTCTTC
NA,TRBJ2-2,TRBV11-3,NA,CASSPGDLYTGELFF,TGTGCCAGCAGCCCGGGGGACTTATACACCGGGGAGCTGTTTTTT
NA,TRBJ1-2,TRBV5-6,NA,CASSYVSRGHYGYTF,TGTGCCAGCAGCTACGTCAGCAGGGGACATTATGGCTACACCTTC
NA,TRBJ1-2,TRBV6-1,TRBD1,CASISLGDRGNGYTF,TGTGCCAGCATCTCACTCGGGGACAGGGGCAATGGCTACACCTTC
NA,TRBJ2-5,TRBV7-2,NA,CASSLGQGRGQETQYF,TGTGCCAGCAGCTTAGGTCAGGGAAGGGGACAAGAGACCCAGTACTTC
NA,TRBJ1-1,TRBV2,NA,CASSEGTRNTEAFF,TGTGCCAGCAGTGAAGGAACACGGAACACTGAAGCTTTCTTT
NA,TRBJ2-2,TRBV7-2,NA,CASSWDIDTGELFF,TGTGCCAGCAGCTGGGACATCGACACCGGGGAGCTGTTTTTT
NA,TRBJ1-1,TRBV6-1,NA,CASRSTGGGTEAFF,TGTGCCAGCAGGTCGACCGGGGGTGGCACTGAAGCTTTCTTT
few,TRBJ1-6,TRBV29-1,TRBD1,CSVQADRGNSPLHF,TGCAGCGTTCAAGCGGACAGGGGGAATTCACCCCTCCACTTT
NA,TRBJ2-7,TRBV7-2,TRBD2,CASSLAGASGGTTYEQYF,TGTGCCAGCAGCTTAGCGGGGGCTAGCGGGGGGACCACCTACGAGCAGTACTTC